This T cell receptor (beta chain) was recovered during a study of shared clonotypes between healthy human individuals. The CDR3 has 15 residues. CDR1 is MNHEY, CDR2 SMNVEV, per germline (reference sequence). V was clipped by 8 bases and J by 0 bases, with 16 bases between them. CD45RA+ naive and CD45RA-negative memory subsets were separated from CD4+ cells. Whole-study results and caveats: The four-donor shared clonotypes exceeded non-shared clonotypes in generation probability, with non-shared ones scoring lower. It was observed that 5% to 6% of naive CD4 clonotypes were shared across several donors. Enrolling few donors narrowed the genetic and exposure-history diversity that was represented.

This clone was seen a handful of times. Its antigen is unidentified. Clones were read by immunoSEQ multiplex PCR, and TCRdb kept only the in-frame ones, dropping some. The sample lists under 2.5 million clones; about 90% were seen once. This receptor was taken from a young man in good health. Some clones in this sample may be carry-over from other donors' samples. Sequencing input: naive CD4+ T cells from PBMCs. Stated subset: CD45RA+ positively selected. This sequence joins TRBV27 and TRBJ1-2; tentatively, D is TRBD1 (5 bases). CDR3 in DNA: TGTGCCAGCGGGACTATGACGCTTGCTAACTATGGCTACACCTTC. Translated, it gives CASGTMTLANYGYTF.